This T cell receptor (beta chain) was profiled in a study of blood T cell repertoires in COVID-19. V was clipped by 5 bases and J by 5 bases; unmatched bases: 8. Germline assignment: CDR1 SGHTA and CDR2 FQGTGA. The CDR3 runs to 14 residues. The protocol was immunoSEQ multiplex PCR, while the TCRdb copy is restricted to in-frame clones and leaves out a portion. This sample has tens of thousands of clones; around 92% occur once, and the top ten carry about 9.1%. What was sequenced was peripheral blood. The sequence was obtained from a human donor in a cohort sampled during active COVID-19. This chain uses TRBV7-3 with TRBJ1-1; 7 bases are shared with TRBD1. The DNA for the CDR3 is TGTGCCAGCAGCCCGAACAGGGGTGGGACTGAAGCTTTCTTT. The encoded protein is CASSPNRGGTEAFF.